The 9 T cell receptor beta chains below were found in one sample sequenced in a study of OX40 agonist ivuxolimab in advanced cancers. Generated by immunoSEQ multiplex PCR, the TCRdb table keeps only in-frame clones and is missing some. The sample has about 100,000 clones, 80% to 95% seen once. Sequencing used CD4+ or CD8+ T cells sorted from blood, obtained in a trial of the OX40 agonist ivuxolimab. Receptors originate from an adult with an advanced solid tumor such as melanoma, head and neck, liver or kidney cancer.

The genes are TRBV28 and TRBJ1-1; D call uncertain. Germline-derived CDR1 and CDR2 are MDHEN and SYDVKM. V lost 6 bases and J lost 0, with 26 bases in between. The CDR3 runs 19 residues. The CDR3: CASRPMLKSGFGMNTEAFF. CDR3 DNA: TGTGCCAGCAGGCCTATGCTGAAGTCTGGATTTGGGATGAACACTGAAGCTTTCTTT. Together with reference TRBV28 and TRBJ1-1, the CDR3 gives the full variable domain: DVKVTQSSRYLVKRTGEKVFLECVQDMDHENMFWYRQDPGLGLRLIYFSYDVKMKEKGDIPEGYSVSREKKERFSLILESASTNQTSMYLCASRPMLKSGFGMNTEAFFGQGTRLTVV.

For the CDR3, the DNA is TGTGCCAGCAGGGTCCAAGGGCTAGCGGGAGGGTCGGAGCAGTTCTTC. Amino acids: CASRVQGLAGGSEQFF. This chain joins TRBV5-6 and TRBJ2-1; 12 bases map to TRBD2. The CDR3 contains 16 residues. V shed 5 bases, J shed 10 bases, and the junction held 13 bases outside the gene matches. Germline loops: CDR1 SGHDT, CDR2 YYEEEE.

The V and J genes are TRBV19 and TRBJ1-5; D might be TRBD1 (6 bases). Germline assignment: CDR1 LNHDA and CDR2 SQIVND (reference sequence). The CDR3 has 15 residues. Trimming shortened V by 5 bases and J by 4 bases, and 15 bases separated the two germline ends. CDR3 sequence reads: CASSFGQRVNQPQHF. CDR3 bases: TGTGCCAGTAGTTTCGGACAGCGCGTGAATCAGCCCCAGCATTTT.

V and J are TRBV2 and TRBJ2-7, with 13 nucleotides matching TRBD2. V shed 7 bases, J shed 8 bases, and the junction held 11 bases outside the gene matches. Germline values: CDR1 SNHLY, CDR2 FYNNEI. The CDR3 covers 15 residues. The CDR3 protein is CASTLTGLAGEKQYF. As DNA, the CDR3 is TGTGCCAGCACACTGACAGGACTAGCGGGAGAGAAGCAGTACTTC.

The gene calls are TRBV10-2 and TRBJ2-7; D possibly corresponds to TRBD1 (6 bases). The CDR3 contains 12 residues. Germline lookup yields CDR1 WSHSY and CDR2 SAAADI. With 5 bases removed from V and 3 bases from J, the gap between germline ends came to 8 bases. CDR3 region: CASSPRGYEQYF. As DNA, the CDR3 is TGCGCCAGCAGTCCCAGGGGCTACGAGCAGTACTTC.

The chain joins TRBV7-3 to TRBJ2-7; perhaps TRBD1 as D (6 bases). CDR1 is SGHTA, CDR2 FQGTGA, per germline. The CDR3 is 13 residues long. Deletions cut 5 bases from V and 5 bases from J, with 13 bases between. The CDR3 nucleotides read TGTGCCAGCAGCCCATCCCCAGGGGACGAGCAGTACTTC. It specifies CASSPSPGDEQYF.

The chain links TRBV4-3 to TRBJ1-2, with 9 bases that match TRBD1. After removal of 5 bases from V and 7 bases from J, the junction contained 8 bases not matched to a gene. The CDR3 runs 14 residues. Germline assignment: CDR1 LGHNA and CDR2 YSLEER. In DNA, the CDR3 is TGCGCCAGCAGCACGGACAGGGGAAATAGTGGCTACACCTTC. Its protein product is CASSTDRGNSGYTF.

V is TRBV10-3 and J is TRBJ1-2; 7 bases line up with TRBD1. V lost 0 bases to trimming and J lost 8 bases; unmatched junction nucleotides: 9. Germline-derived CDR1 and CDR2 are ENHRY and SYGVKD. The CDR3 extends over 15 amino acids. CDR3 in amino acids: CAISESKNRGFGYTF. The CDR3 nucleotides read TGTGCCATCAGTGAGTCGAAAAACAGGGGATTCGGCTACACCTTC.

The rearrangement joins TRBV7-3 to TRBJ2-1, with 14 bases fitting TRBD2. The germline V gene has CDR1 SGHTA and CDR2 FQGTGA. This CDR3 spans 15 amino acids. V gave up 5 bases and J gave up 6 bases; unmatched junction bases: 3. DNA of the CDR3: TGTGCCAGCAGCGAGGGACTAGCGGGAGTCAATGAGCAGTTCTTC. Translated, it gives CASSEGLAGVNEQFF.